The clone carrying this T cell receptor beta chain appeared a single time. Its specificity is unknown. The method was immunoSEQ multiplex PCR; TCRdb's version includes in-frame clones alone and lacks a portion of them. The table has over 110,000 clones, 86% seen once. From germline, CDR1 is SGHTA and CDR2 FQGNSA. Unmatched junction bases numbered 11, after V lost 4 bases and J lost 5 bases. CDR3 length: 17 amino acids. This entry comes from a study of Ad26.COV2.S vaccination and SARS-CoV-2 variants. Study results and limitations: Vaccine recipients posted higher spike-specific TCR breadth than their placebo counterparts. Vaccinees reportedly had broad spike-specific CD8+ and CD4+ T cell responses. For non-spike TCRs, breadth in vaccine recipients resembled that in placebo recipients. Estimates derived from TCR breadth and depth analyses may have underestimated total T cell responses.

The receptor's source is a human donor who had recovered from COVID-19. The gene calls are TRBV7-2 and TRBJ1-1, with TRBD1 matching 12 bases. The sample consisted of peripheral blood, taken after recovery from COVID-19. The CDR3 bases are TGTGCCAGCAGCTCCCCCGTCGGGGACAGGGGGCGGACTGAAGCTTTCTTT. The encoded protein is CASSSPVGDRGRTEAFF.